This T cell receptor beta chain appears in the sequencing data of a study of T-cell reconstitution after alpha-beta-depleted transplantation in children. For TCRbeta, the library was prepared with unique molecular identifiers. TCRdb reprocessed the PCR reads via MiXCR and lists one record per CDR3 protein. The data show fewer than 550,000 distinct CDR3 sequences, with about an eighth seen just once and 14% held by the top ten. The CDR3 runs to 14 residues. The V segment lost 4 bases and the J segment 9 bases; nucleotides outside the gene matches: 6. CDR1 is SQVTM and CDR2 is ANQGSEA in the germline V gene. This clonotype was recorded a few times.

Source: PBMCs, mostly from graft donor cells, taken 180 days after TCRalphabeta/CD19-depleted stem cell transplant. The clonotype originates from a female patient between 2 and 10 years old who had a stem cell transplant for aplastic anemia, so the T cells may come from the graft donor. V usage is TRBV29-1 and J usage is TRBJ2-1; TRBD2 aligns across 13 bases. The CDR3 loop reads CSVGRTSGRGEQFF. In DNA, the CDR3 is TGCAGCGTTGGCCGGACTAGCGGGAGAGGTGAGCAGTTCTTC.